These 32 T cell receptor beta chains originate from one sample sequenced in a study of OX40 agonist ivuxolimab in advanced cancers. The repertoire was sequenced with immunoSEQ multiplex PCR; TCRdb's copy has only in-frame clones and lacks some. Here the sample spans roughly 93,000 clones, about 91% being singletons. Sequencing was performed on CD4+ or CD8+ T cells sorted from blood, taken in a trial of the OX40 agonist ivuxolimab. Receptors were obtained from an adult with an advanced solid tumor such as melanoma, head and neck, liver or kidney cancer.

The CDR3 protein is CASSLVALGSSTDTQYF. The CDR3 DNA follows: TGTGCCAGCAGCTTAGTCGCACTAGGGTCAAGCACAGATACGCAGTATTTT. The chain joins TRBV11-2 to TRBJ2-3; D might be TRBD2 (5 bases). The germline gives CDR1 SGHAT, CDR2 FQNNGV. The CDR3 is 17 amino acids. V shed 1 base and J shed 0 bases, with 14 bases lying between them.

The chain employs TRBV30 and TRBJ2-1; 9 bases are shared with TRBD2. There are 15 residues in the CDR3. V shed 0 bases and J 5 bases; nucleotides not matched to a gene: 5. The germline gives CDR1 GTSNPN, CDR2 SVGIG (reference sequence). The CDR3 protein is CAWSVKTSGNNEQFF. Written as DNA, the CDR3 is TGTGCCTGGAGTGTAAAGACTAGCGGAAACAATGAGCAGTTCTTC.

The chain combines TRBV5-1 with TRBJ1-4; no definite D call. The CDR3 extends over 14 amino acids. Germline values: CDR1 SGHRS, CDR2 YFSETQ. Trimming took off 4 bases at V and 0 bases at J, with 7 bases between the two ends. DNA of the CDR3: TGCGCCAGCAGCCCCAGAGCAACTAATGAAAAACTGTTTTTT. Amino acids: CASSPRATNEKLFF.

The rearrangement links TRBV29-1 to TRBJ2-3; no reliable D call. Germline CDR1 SQVTM, CDR2 ANQGSEA. The CDR3 has 13 residues. V shed 7 bases and J shed 1 base, with 12 bases lying between them. CDR3 residues: CSGGGVGTDTQYF. For the CDR3, the DNA is TGCAGCGGGGGTGGGGTGGGCACAGATACGCAGTATTTT.

DNA of the CDR3: TGTGCCAGCAGCTTAATCTTTTGGCAGGACACAGATACGCAGTATTTT. As protein: CASSLIFWQDTDTQYF. The genes are TRBV7-8 and TRBJ2-3; D unresolved. Germline V gene data show CDR1 as SGHVS and CDR2 as FQNEAQ. CDR3 length: 16 amino acids. Trimming removed 2 bases from V and 2 bases from J, with 14 bases in between.

This chain uses TRBV18 with TRBJ1-4, with 7 bases lining up with TRBD1. CDR3 length: 14 residues. Unmatched junction bases numbered 4, after V lost 2 bases and J lost 7 bases. From germline, CDR1 is KGHSH and CDR2 LQKENI. The CDR3 loop is CASSPTGEGEKLFF. The DNA of the CDR3 is TGTGCCAGCTCACCAACAGGGGAAGGTGAAAAACTGTTTTTT.

The V call is TRBV11-3, the J call TRBJ1-1; D gene ambiguous. The CDR3 sequence is 13 residues long. V gave up 7 bases and J gave up 1 base, with 10 bases separating them. Germline assignment: CDR1 SGHNT and CDR2 YENEEA. The CDR3 here is CASTSRPNTEAFF. CDR3 DNA: TGTGCCAGCACCTCAAGACCGAACACTGAAGCTTTCTTT.

This clone was counted a single time. This sequence joins TRBV5-1 and TRBJ1-1; D might be TRBD1 (6 bases). The length of the CDR3 is 16 residues. Germline V gene lookup returns CDR1 SGHRS and CDR2 YFSETQ. Between the trimmed V and J ends, which lost 0 bases and 5 bases, there was a span of 17 bases. CDR3 in DNA: TGCGCCAGCAGCTTGGTCGGGGGCGCCGGGCAAACTGAAGCTTTCTTT. Protein product: CASSLVGGAGQTEAFF.

The CDR3 loop is CASGPGLSDTGELFF. CDR3 nucleotides: TGTGCTAGTGGTCCGGGACTATCTGACACCGGGGAGCTGTTTTTT. The rearrangement links TRBV12-5 to TRBJ2-2, with TRBD2 identical over 7 bases. The CDR3 totals 15 residues. V dropped 5 bases and J dropped 3; count of bases not matched to a gene: 6. CDR1 and CDR2 from the germline V gene are LGHNT and FRNRAP.

The sample holds one count of this clone. This CDR3 is CASSVAGQGSYEQYF. The DNA of the CDR3 is TGTGCCAGCAGCGTAGCGGGACAGGGGAGTTACGAGCAGTACTTC. The chain combines TRBV9 with TRBJ2-7; 10 bases fit TRBD1. J lost 4 bases, V lost 0 bases, and 4 bases had no gene match. The length of the CDR3 is 15 residues. Looked up from germline, CDR1 is SGDLS and CDR2 is YYNGEE.

This clone was seen only once. The chain employs TRBV19 and TRBJ1-5; TRBD1 is a possible D gene (5 bases). Germline CDR1 is LNHDA and CDR2 is SQIVND (reference sequence). Trimming stripped 6 bases from V and 1 base from J, with 10 bases between. The CDR3 spans 14 residues. CDR3 DNA sequence: TGTGCCAGTAGAAAAGACAGAAGCAATCAGCCCCAGCATTTT. It yields the protein CASRKDRSNQPQHF.

The genes are TRBV7-9 and TRBJ2-1, with a possible D match to TRBD1 (5 bases). V was trimmed by 2 bases and J by 2 bases, leaving 10 bases between them. The CDR3 extends over 15 amino acids. CDR1 and CDR2 from the germline V gene are SEHNR and FQNEAQ (reference sequence). This CDR3 reads CASSLTQGAYNEQFF. The CDR3 DNA follows: TGTGCCAGCAGCTTAACGCAGGGTGCCTACAATGAGCAGTTCTTC.

This chain uses TRBV6-1 with TRBJ1-4, with 9 positions matching TRBD1. The CDR3 has 15 residues. V was pared by 3 bases and J by 8 bases, with 7 bases of the junction left unmatched. Germline lookup yields CDR1 MNHNS and CDR2 SASEGT. Written as DNA, the CDR3 is TGTGCCAGCAGTGACGCGACAGGGGGTCCGGAAAAACTGTTTTTT. Translating gives CASSDATGGPEKLFF.

This clone was seen a single time. The genes are TRBV7-9 and TRBJ1-1, with D maybe TRBD1 (5 bases). V gave up 5 bases and J gave up 1 base, with 14 bases separating them. The CDR3 loop spans 15 amino acids. Germline CDR1 is SEHNR and CDR2 is FQNEAQ (reference sequence). The CDR3 protein is CASSIRSGGNTEAFF. In nucleotides, the CDR3 is TGTGCCAGCAGCATACGAAGCGGGGGGAACACTGAAGCTTTCTTT.

The chain uses TRBV10-3 and TRBJ1-2; TRBD1 might be the D (6 bases). The CDR3 consists of 13 residues. Germline lookup yields CDR1 ENHRY and CDR2 SYGVKD. V was shortened by 11 bases and J by 4 bases, with 17 bases between the two germline ends. CDR3 amino acids: CASFGGASYGYTF. In nucleotides, the CDR3 is TGTGCCTCCTTCGGGGGCGCGAGCTATGGCTACACCTTC.

The CDR3 bases are TGTGCCAGCAGTGAGCTGGCAACCACCGGGGAGCTGTTTTTT. Translated: CASSELATTGELFF. The chain couples TRBV6-4 to TRBJ2-2; the D is unclear. Germline CDR1 and CDR2: MRHNA and SNTAGT. This CDR3 region has 14 residues. The ends were cut back, 3 bases at V and 4 bases at J, with 9 bases in the middle.

This clone appeared a single time. V gene TRBV11-3 combines with J gene TRBJ2-1; D not certain. The germline V gene has CDR1 SGHNT and CDR2 YENEEA. The CDR3 is made up of 12 amino acids. Trimming shortened V by 5 bases and J by 9 bases, and 11 bases separated the two germline ends. The CDR3 loop reads CASSVIEGEQFF. In nucleotides, the CDR3 is TGTGCCAGCAGCGTGATAGAAGGTGAGCAGTTCTTC.

The V call is TRBV6-5, the J call TRBJ1-2; D might be TRBD1 (5 bases). Trimming left V 6 bases short and J 2 bases short, with 10 bases between. The germline CDR1 and CDR2 sequences are MNHEY and SVGAGI. This CDR3 is built from 13 residues. The CDR3 sequence is CASRRAGNYGYTF. As DNA, the CDR3 is TGTGCCAGCAGGCGGGCAGGGAACTATGGCTACACCTTC.

This rearrangement joins TRBV5-1 to TRBJ2-5; 10 bases map to TRBD2. The V and J ends lost 4 bases and 1 base, in that order; junction bases with no gene match: 4. The CDR3 has 15 amino acids. In germline, CDR1 is SGHRS, CDR2 YFSETQ. CDR3 residues: CASSPERGGQETQYF. CDR3 sequence (DNA): TGCGCCAGCAGCCCCGAGCGGGGGGGCCAAGAGACCCAGTACTTC.

V usage is TRBV6-6 and J usage is TRBJ2-3; possibly TRBD2 for D (6 bases). V was clipped by 5 bases and J by 2 bases, with 14 bases between them. This CDR3 comprises 15 residues. Germline V gene lookup returns CDR1 MNHNY and CDR2 SVGAGI (reference sequence). CDR3 DNA sequence: TGTGCCAGCAGTCCCCCGGGGGATCCCACAGATACGCAGTATTTT. Translating it yields CASSPPGDPTDTQYF.

This clone is a singleton in its sample. The rearrangement uses TRBV9 and TRBJ2-7; D may be TRBD2 (5 bases). CDR1 is SGDLS and CDR2 is YYNGEE in the germline V gene. The CDR3 consists of 14 residues. V lost 4 bases to trimming and J lost 1 base, with 12 bases between them. In DNA form, the CDR3 reads TGTGCCAGCAGCCCCGGGGTTGAGTCCTACGAGCAGTACTTC. Translated, it gives CASSPGVESYEQYF.

This chain connects TRBV6-6 to TRBJ1-1; tentatively, D is TRBD1 (5 bases). Germline assignment: CDR1 MNHNY and CDR2 SVGAGI (reference sequence). V dropped 1 base and J dropped 2 bases, with 8 bases sitting between them. The CDR3 has 14 amino acids. The CDR3 is CASSYLRGNTEAFF. DNA for the CDR3: TGTGCCAGCAGTTACTTAAGGGGAAACACTGAAGCTTTCTTT.

DNA of the CDR3: TGTGCCAGCAGCTTGCCTAGCGGGGCTTACGAGCAGTACTTC. Protein product: CASSLPSGAYEQYF. This chain connects TRBV5-6 to TRBJ2-7; TRBD2 agrees at 9 bases. Trimming took 1 base from V and 4 from J; bases not matched to a gene: 3. The CDR3 has 14 residues. Germline CDR1 is SGHDT and CDR2 is YYEEEE.

The J gene is TRBJ1-2, the V gene TRBV7-2; 9 bases are a match to TRBD1. There are 15 residues in the CDR3. Trimming cost V 5 bases and J 4 bases; bases outside gene matches: 8. Germline CDR1 SGHTA, CDR2 FQGNSA. The CDR3 spells CASSLGQGGTYGYTF. The CDR3 bases are TGTGCCAGCAGCCTGGGACAGGGTGGTACCTATGGCTACACCTTC.

The chain is built from TRBV6-4 and TRBJ1-6; D is uncertain. The CDR3 has 13 residues. Germline V gene lookup returns CDR1 MRHNA and CDR2 SNTAGT. The ends were cut back, 0 bases at V and 11 bases at J, with 8 bases in the middle. Here the CDR3 reads CASSDSRETPLHF. For the CDR3, the DNA is TGTGCCAGCAGTGACTCCCGGGAAACACCCCTCCACTTT.

The count of this clone is one. The chain joins TRBV10-3 to TRBJ2-2; no clear D gene. Trimming took 0 bases from V and 6 from J, leaving 5 bases between them. Germline loops: CDR1 ENHRY, CDR2 SYGVKD. The CDR3 covers 13 residues. The CDR3 loop is CAISESRAGELFF. DNA for the CDR3: TGTGCCATCAGTGAGTCTAGAGCCGGGGAGCTGTTTTTT.

This rearrangement joins TRBV11-3 to TRBJ1-2, with D uncertain. The CDR3 loop spans 14 amino acids. The V end was cut by 3 bases, the J end by 0 bases, with 8 bases between. The germline CDR1 and CDR2 sequences are SGHNT and YENEEA. The DNA for the CDR3 is TGTGCCAGCAGCTTTGGTAATTCTAACTATGGCTACACCTTC. Translation gives CASSFGNSNYGYTF. The whole variable domain, remainder taken from reference TRBV11-3 and TRBJ1-2, is EAGVVQSPRYKIIEKKQPVAFWCNPISGHNTLYWYLQNLGQGPELLIRYENEEAVDDSQLPKDRFSAERLKGVDSTLKIQPAELGDSAVYLCASSFGNSNYGYTFGSGTRLTVV.

The chain employs TRBV6-5 and TRBJ1-3; tentative D call: TRBD1 (5 bases). The CDR3 runs to 15 residues. The V and J ends lost 5 bases and 0 bases respectively, with 11 bases between them. Germline V gene sequence: CDR1 MNHEY, CDR2 SVGAGI. CDR3 sequence: CASSQDTFSGNTIYF. The DNA of the CDR3 is TGTGCCAGCAGTCAGGACACTTTCTCTGGAAACACCATATATTTT.

The gene calls are TRBV30 and TRBJ2-7; D remains ambiguous. The CDR3 is 10 amino acids. Germline CDR1 is GTSNPN and CDR2 is SVGIG (reference sequence). The germline V and J ends were trimmed by 1 base and 3 bases, with 1 base remaining between them. CDR3 coding DNA: TGTGCCTGGAGTGACTACGAGCAGTACTTC. This sequence encodes CAWSDYEQYF. Supplemented by reference TRBV30 and TRBJ2-7, the full variable domain reads SQTIHQWPATLVQPVGSPLSLECTVEGTSNPNLYWYRQAAGRGLQLLFYSVGIGQISSEVPQNLSASRPQDRQFILSSKKLLLSDSGFYLCAWSDYEQYFGPGTRLTVT.

The chain recombines TRBV5-6 with TRBJ2-2; D is possibly TRBD1 (6 bases). Trimming stripped 0 bases from V and 4 bases from J, with 16 bases between. Per the germline V gene, CDR1 is SGHDT and CDR2 is YYEEEE. This CDR3 contains 17 residues. The DNA of the CDR3 is TGTGCCAGCAGCTTGGGTCCCTGGGGGCAGGGCACCGGGGAGCTGTTTTTT. This encodes CASSLGPWGQGTGELFF.

The chain uses TRBV10-3 and TRBJ2-3; TRBD1 or TRBD2 may be the D gene (5 bases each). The length of the CDR3 is 15 residues. The germline V and J ends were trimmed by 2 bases and 2 bases, with 11 bases remaining between them. Germline CDR1 and CDR2: ENHRY and SYGVKD. The CDR3 region is CAISEGGDNTDTQYF. CDR3 bases: TGTGCCATCAGTGAGGGGGGAGACAACACAGATACGCAGTATTTT.

The chain links TRBV5-5 to TRBJ2-7; D is possibly TRBD1 (7 bases). The germline CDR1 and CDR2 sequences are SGHKS and YYEKEE (reference sequence). CDR3 size: 15 residues. The V end was cut by 0 bases, the J end by 3 bases, with 13 bases between. CDR3 nucleotides: TGTGCCAGCAGCTTGGGACAGGGAGGTTTCTACGAGCAGTACTTC. It yields the protein CASSLGQGGFYEQYF.